These T cell receptor beta chains were read from a single sample in a study of Graves' ophthalmopathy and Graves' hyperthyroidism. TCRdb ran MiXCR on the multiplex PCR reads and lists one entry per CDR3 protein. The table records roughly 400,000 distinct CDR3 sequences, approximately 20% of them present only once. Sample: peripheral blood. These receptors were obtained from a woman younger than 30 with Graves' ophthalmopathy. Each CDR3 is given with its conserved first and last residue. Fields, in order: V gene, clone size, D gene, J gene, CDR3 DNA, CDR3 protein. The D gene is left open where the match is weak. Some rows have no size entry. The others give once, few or many, or a class for an expanded clone.

TRBV20-1	many	TRBD2	TRBJ2-5	TGCAGTGCTGACCTAGCGGCGGGAGGGCCGGGGACCCAGTACTTC	CSADLAAGGPGTQYF
TRBV27	few	TRBD2	TRBJ2-7	TGTGCCAGCCAAGACTTCGGGGGGGCGAACGCCGAATACTTC	CASQDFGGANAEYF
TRBV27	many	TRBD1	TRBJ2-7	TGTGCCAGCAGGAGACAGGGGGCGCTAAGGCGCGAGCAGTACTTC	CASRRQGALRREQYF
TRBV6-2/TRBV6-3	-	-	TRBJ2-5	TGTGCCAGCAGTTGGTCCAGGCAAGAGACCCAGTACTTC	CASSWSRQETQYF
TRBV7-6	many	TRBD2	TRBJ2-2	TGTGCCAGCAGCCCCAGAGGACTAGCGGGGGGGCCAAACGGGGAGCTGTTTTTT	CASSPRGLAGGPNGELFF
TRBV7-2	many	TRBD2	TRBJ2-7	TGTGCCAGCAGCTCAGTCGCGGCTAGCGGGACCGAGCAGTACTTC	CASSSVAASGTEQYF
TRBV28	-	-	TRBJ1-6	TGTGCCAACTGGGGGGGTTATAATTCACCCCACCACTTT	CANWGGYNSPHHF
TRBV6-5	many	-	TRBJ2-7	TGTGCCAGCACTCCCCGCGACGGGACCTACGAGCAGTACTTC	CASTPRDGTYEQYF
TRBV9	many	-	TRBJ1-1	TGTGCCAGCAGCGAGGATGGGATCACTGAAGCTTTCTTT	CASSEDGITEAFF
TRBV29-1	many	TRBD1	TRBJ2-5	TGCAGCGTTGAAGGGGCGGTAGGGGGCGAGACCCAGTACTTC	CSVEGAVGGETQYF
TRBV11-2	many	-	TRBJ2-2	TGTGCCGGCGGGGTCGGAGGGTCGAACACCGGGGAGCTGTTTTTT	CAGGVGGSNTGELFF
TRBV15	many	-	TRBJ1-1	TGTGCCACCAGCAGACGTAGCGGAGTAGAGGAAGCTTTCTTT	CATSRRSGVEEAFF
TRBV3-1	few	-	TRBJ2-7	TGTGCCAGCAGCCACCGCCCCAGGGCAGTTCTATCCTACGAGCAGTACTTC	CASSHRPRAVLSYEQYF
TRBV7-7	many	-	TRBJ2-2	TGTGCTAGCAGTGAGAGGGTGGAGAACACCGGGGAGCTGTTTTTT	CASSERVENTGELFF
TRBV12-3/TRBV12-4	many	-	TRBJ2-2	TGTGCCAGCAGTGGGGACGAGAACACCGGGGAGCTGTTTTTT	CASSGDENTGELFF
TRBV30	many	-	TRBJ2-7	TGTGCCTGGACTGAAAGCACCTACGAGCAGTACTTC	CAWTESTYEQYF
TRBV6-2/TRBV6-3	many	-	TRBJ2-2	TGTGCCAGCAGTCTCGTAGGGAGAGATTTGAACACCGGGGAGCTGTTTTTT	CASSLVGRDLNTGELFF
TRBV20-1	many	-	TRBJ2-7	TGCAGTGCGAGACCAGGGTCCTTTTTTTCTTACGAGCAGTACTTC	CSARPGSFFSYEQYF
TRBV6-2/TRBV6-3	many	-	TRBJ1-5	TGTGCCAGCAGCTCCGACAAGGTCAATCAGCCCCAGCATTTT	CASSSDKVNQPQHF
TRBV10-1	many	-	TRBJ1-6	TGCGCCAGCAGTGGATCCGGGACGGATTCGCCCCTCCACTTT	CASSGSGTDSPLHF
TRBV7-3	many	-	TRBJ1-1	TGTGCCAGCAGCCGCCAACCGGGCCATAACACTGAAGCTTTCTTT	CASSRQPGHNTEAFF
TRBV28	many	-	TRBJ1-1	TGTGCCAGCAGTTTGATGCAGACTGAAGCTTTCTTT	CASSLMQTEAFF
TRBV28	-	TRBD2	TRBJ2-5	TGTGCCAGCAGTTTACAGGGTAGCGGGAGGGCAACACCAGCATCGACCCAGTACTTC	CASSLQGSGRATPASTQYF
TRBV20-1	few	TRBD2	TRBJ2-5	TGCAGTGCTAGGGTCCCGGGACTAGCGGAGACCCAGTACTTC	CSARVPGLAETQYF
TRBV28	-	-	TRBJ1-1	TGTGCCAGCAGTTTACCACCGGGCCAAGGAAAAGCTTTCTTT	CASSLPPGQGKAFF
TRBV4-1	many	-	TRBJ1-1	TGCGCCAGCAGCCATGTCTGGAGGTGGCAGGGCAGGGGTAGCACTGAAGCTTTCTTT	CASSHVWRWQGRGSTEAFF
TRBV20-1	many	-	TRBJ1-5	TGCAGTGCTACAGGGGAGGGCAATCAGCCCCAGCATTTT	CSATGEGNQPQHF
TRBV27	many	TRBD2	TRBJ2-2	TGTGCCAGCAGTTTCCCGAGCGGGGGAGCGAACACCGGGGAGCTGTTTTTT	CASSFPSGGANTGELFF
TRBV20-1	many	-	TRBJ1-3	TGCAGTGCTAGAGATCCCTGGGCAGGATCGGGAAACACCATATATTTT	CSARDPWAGSGNTIYF
TRBV29-1	many	TRBD1	TRBJ1-1	TGCAGCGCTGGGACAGGGGTGAACACTGAAGCTTTCTTT	CSAGTGVNTEAFF
TRBV6-1	-	TRBD1	TRBJ1-2	TGTGCCAGCAGGCAGGGGGCTGACTATGGCTACACCTTC	CASRQGADYGYTF
TRBV6-2/TRBV6-3	many	-	TRBJ1-2	TGTGCCAGCAGTGCCCGGGCTCTGGGTGGCTACACCTTC	CASSARALGGYTF
TRBV5-1	many	TRBD2	TRBJ2-7	TGCGCCAGCAGCTCCTCGGGGGGGGCTGGTCGAGAGCAGTACTTC	CASSSSGGAGREQYF
TRBV6-5	-	TRBD2	TRBJ2-7	TGTGCCAGCAGTTACAGCGGGACGGATCCCTACGAGCAGTACTTC	CASSYSGTDPYEQYF
TRBV30	many	-	TRBJ1-2	TGTGCCTGGAGTCGGGAAGTCGCAGATGGCTACACCTTC	CAWSREVADGYTF
TRBV27	many	TRBD1	TRBJ1-5	TGTGCCAGCAGTGAGGCAGGTGACAGGGCCAATCAGCCCCAGCATTTT	CASSEAGDRANQPQHF
TRBV3-1	many	-	TRBJ1-5	TGTGCCAGCAGCCAAGGTCGCGATAGGGCCCAGCATTTT	CASSQGRDRAQHF
TRBV11-2	many	-	TRBJ2-5	TGTGCCAGCAGCTCGGGGCCGGGACGCCGAGAGACCCAGTACTTC	CASSSGPGRRETQYF
TRBV6-1	many	TRBD1	TRBJ1-2	TGTGCCAGCAGAACCGACAGGGGGACGCCGGGAGGCTACACCTTC	CASRTDRGTPGGYTF
TRBV10-3	many	TRBD2	TRBJ2-7	TGTGCCATCTGCTCGGGACTAGCGGATCACGAGCAGTACTTC	CAICSGLADHEQYF
TRBV18	many	-	TRBJ1-2	TGTGCCAGCTCACCAGTCGCAGGGGCCAACTATGGCTACACCTTC	CASSPVAGANYGYTF
TRBV12-3/TRBV12-4	many	TRBD2	TRBJ2-7	TGTGCCACCGCTGGGGGACTAATGTCCTACGAGCAGTACTTC	CATAGGLMSYEQYF
TRBV19	-	TRBD1	TRBJ1-5	TGTGCCAGCCGCCGGGACAGGGGCGGGGGCAATCAGCCCCAGCATTTT	CASRRDRGGGNQPQHF
TRBV9	many	-	TRBJ2-5	TGTGCCAGCAGCGTCGGCCAGGGAGGATTAGAGACCCAGTACTTC	CASSVGQGGLETQYF
TRBV27	many	-	TRBJ1-5	TGTGCCAGCTCGGACACTAATCAGCCCCAGCATTTT	CASSDTNQPQHF
TRBV15	many	-	TRBJ2-7	TGTGCCACCAGCAGGGGACGGATAGGGGACTACGAGCAGTACTTC	CATSRGRIGDYEQYF
TRBV6-2/TRBV6-3	many	-	TRBJ1-2	TGTGCCAGCAGTTTGGTACAGGGAGGTCACTATGGCTACACCTTC	CASSLVQGGHYGYTF
TRBV5-1	many	-	TRBJ1-1	TGCGCCAGCAGCTTCAGAGGGCCGCCTGAAGCTTTCTTT	CASSFRGPPEAFF